The TCR beta chain under discussion was sequenced for a study of blood T cell repertoires in COVID-19. Overall study context: Sites in the United States, Italy and Spain provided acute and convalescent COVID-19 samples.

This clone was observed a single time. Germline V gene sequence: CDR1 SGHRS, CDR2 YFSETQ. The CDR3 extends over 15 amino acids. V lost 5 bases to trimming and J lost 0 bases; unmatched junction nucleotides: 7. Assay: immunoSEQ multiplex PCR; the TCRdb copy retains only in-frame clones and omits some. The table shows about 140,000 clones, with 90% occurring only once. The sequence came from an elderly woman with acute or convalescent COVID-19. Sequencing was carried out using peripheral blood. The chain couples TRBV5-1 to TRBJ2-7; 8 nucleotides line up with TRBD2. The CDR3 DNA is TGCGCCAGCAGGACCTATAGCGGGGACTCCTACGAGCAGTACTTC. Its protein is CASRTYSGDSYEQYF.